This T cell receptor beta chain stems from a study of OX40 agonist ivuxolimab in advanced cancers. Across the study: Ivuxolimab, which is an agonistic anti-OX40 (CD134) antibody, was administered to the patients.

In regard to this clone: Its specificity is not known.

Libraries were prepared by immunoSEQ multiplex PCR; TCRdb keeps only in-frame clonotypes and omits some of them. The sample consists of roughly 30,000 clones, around 90% of them appearing once. The germline V gene encodes CDR1 MNHEY and CDR2 SVGAGI. This CDR3 spans 15 amino acids. With 2 bases removed from V and 4 bases from J, the gap between germline ends came to 13 bases. Study-level findings and limits: Antigen targets of the expanded peripheral T cells went undetermined. Averaged across samples, CD8+ T cells carried more expanded clones than CD4+ did.

The gene calls are TRBV6-5 and TRBJ2-3; tentative D call: TRBD2 (6 bases). This sequence originates from an adult with an advanced solid tumor such as melanoma, head and neck, liver or kidney cancer. This sample comprised CD4+ or CD8+ T cells sorted from blood, obtained in a trial of the OX40 agonist ivuxolimab. The CDR3: CASSYGFSGADTQYF. CDR3 sequence (DNA): TGTGCCAGCAGTTACGGTTTTTCGGGGGCAGATACGCAGTATTTT.